This T cell receptor beta chain came from a study of patients and donors after allogeneic stem cell transplantation. TCRdb called the RT-PCR reads again in MiXCR, with one record for every CDR3 protein. Seen here are more than 150,000 distinct CDR3 sequences, more than 35% observed once, and the top ten hold about 35%. V was pared by 2 bases and J by 1 base, with 10 bases between. This CDR3 comprises 15 residues. The J gene is TRBJ2-3, the V gene TRBV12-3 or TRBV12-4; D not certain. This TCR derives from a human donor who was either an allogeneic HSCT recipient or a stem cell or donor lymphocyte infusion donor (not recorded which). It is not recorded whose cells these are; they may come from a transplant donor. Material: blood, either unsorted or a sorted T cell fraction (not recorded which). CDR3 in amino acids: CASSLWHSGTDTQYF. The DNA for the CDR3 is TGTGCCAGCAGTTTATGGCACAGCGGCACAGATACGCAGTATTTT.